Listed below are T cell receptor beta chains from one sample, sequenced in a study of cytomegalovirus exposure and HLA in healthy donors. Using immunoSEQ multiplex PCR, the repertoire was profiled, and TCRdb retains in-frame clones only, with some absent. This sample has approximately 140,000 clones, with roughly 80% found just once. The sample taken for sequencing was PBMCs. The source of these receptors is a man aged 35-49 years in good health and CMV-seronegative. Both conserved end residues are part of each CDR3. A D gene is named only where the DNA matches it firmly. Rows may omit the clone size; those that give it use once, few, many or a size class.

d_call j_call clone_size v_call cdr3_nt cdr3_aa
. TRBJ1-5 . TRBV30 TGTGCCTGGACCGAACTAGGGCACAATCAGCCCCAGCATTTT CAWTELGHNQPQHF
TRBD1 TRBJ2-7 . TRBV7-8 TGTGCCAGCAGTTGGGGACAGATCTACGAGCAGTACTTC CASSWGQIYEQYF
TRBD1 TRBJ1-5 . TRBV10-3 TGTGCCATCTCGACAGGGGGCGCGGATCAGCCCCAGCATTTT CAISTGGADQPQHF
. TRBJ1-5 . TRBV18 TGTGCCAGCTCTGAGGGGGATTTACAGCCCCAGCATTTT CASSEGDLQPQHF
. TRBJ1-4 . TRBV5-1 TGCGCCAGCAGCTCAGGATTTTCGGCTAATGAAAAACTGTTTTTT CASSSGFSANEKLFF
. TRBJ1-6 . TRBV5-8 TGTGCCAGCAGCCCAAGGGGGTGGTATAATTCACCCCTCCACTTT CASSPRGWYNSPLHF
. TRBJ2-7 . TRBV7-3 TGTGCCAGCAGCACAGGGCCGGGGCGTCTCTACGAGCAGTACTTC CASSTGPGRLYEQYF
TRBD1 TRBJ2-7 few TRBV7-3 TGTGCCAGCAGCCCTCTGGGACAGGGGTACGAGCAGTACTTC CASSPLGQGYEQYF
TRBD1 TRBJ2-1 . TRBV9 TGTGCCAGCAGCTCATCGACCGGGACAGGGAAGTATGAGCAGTTCTTC CASSSSTGTGKYEQFF
. TRBJ2-3 . TRBV14 TGTGCCAGCAGCCAAGCGGTTTCGGCAGACTCTAGCACAGATACGCAGTATTTT CASSQAVSADSSTDTQYF
TRBD1 TRBJ1-3 . TRBV5-1 TGCGCCAGCAGTTTCGACAGGGGGCCTGGAAACACCATATATTTT CASSFDRGPGNTIYF
. TRBJ2-5 . TRBV9 TGTGCCAGCAGCGACGAGGGTATACGGGGAGAGACCCAGTACTTC CASSDEGIRGETQYF
. TRBJ2-7 once TRBV28 TGTGCCAGCAGTTTGTGGGCGGGGAGCTCCTACGAGCAGTACTTC CASSLWAGSSYEQYF
. TRBJ2-7 . TRBV7-9 TGTGCCAGCAGCTCCCCGGTGAGTCAAAACGAGCAGTACTTC CASSSPVSQNEQYF
. TRBJ2-5 . TRBV6-5 TGTGCCAGCAATGGGCCAGAGACCCAGTACTTC CASNGPETQYF
. TRBJ1-3 . TRBV5-8 TGTGCCAGCAGCTTGGGTGGGCAGGCCTCTGGAAACACCATATATTTT CASSLGGQASGNTIYF
TRBD2 TRBJ2-5 . TRBV7-2 TGTGCCAGCAGCTTAGACCTAGCGGGGGGGCCGGGAGAGACCCAGTACTTC CASSLDLAGGPGETQYF
. TRBJ1-1 . TRBV7-3 TGTGCCAGCAGCCCATCGCCACCCGGGGTGAACACTGAAGCTTTCTTT CASSPSPPGVNTEAFF
TRBD1 TRBJ2-5 . TRBV5-6 TGTGCCAGCAGACTGACGGGGGGACAGGGGGTATTAGGAACCCAGTACTTC CASRLTGGQGVLGTQYF
TRBD2 TRBJ2-7 few TRBV5-5 TGTGCCAGCAGCCCAGGACTAGCGACGAGCTCCTACGAGCAGTACTTC CASSPGLATSSYEQYF
TRBD1 TRBJ1-1 . TRBV5-1 TGCGCCAGCAGCTTGCAGGGGGCAGGTACTGAAGCTTTCTTT CASSLQGAGTEAFF
. TRBJ2-5 . TRBV10-3 TGTGCCATCAGTTCCGGGACTCAGGAGGTCGAGACCCAGTACTTC CAISSGTQEVETQYF
. TRBJ1-4 . TRBV27 TGTGCCAGCAGTATAACAGGGAGTTCGGAAAAACTGTTTTTT CASSITGSSEKLFF
. TRBJ1-4 . TRBV6-1 TGTGCCAGCAGTGACCTAATACGGGCTAATGAAAAACTGTTTTTT CASSDLIRANEKLFF
TRBD1 TRBJ1-1 . TRBV4-3 TGCGTCAGCAGCCAAGATGGGACAGGGGAAGGGAACACTGAAGCTTTCTTT CVSSQDGTGEGNTEAFF
. TRBJ1-5 . TRBV29-1 TGCAGCGTCGGGGGTTGGGATCAGCCCCAGCATTTT CSVGGWDQPQHF
. TRBJ1-5 . TRBV7-8 TGTGCCAGCAGCTTTCCGGGGGGCCTCAATCAGCCCCAGCATTTT CASSFPGGLNQPQHF
TRBD1 TRBJ2-5 . TRBV6-6 TGTGCCGCGTCTCAGGGGGCAGAGACCCAGTACTTC CAASQGAETQYF
. TRBJ1-2 . TRBV19 TGTGCCAGTAGTATATGGGGGACTGGGACGTATGGCTACACCTTC CASSIWGTGTYGYTF
. TRBJ1-2 . TRBV19 TGTGCCAGTAGAACGGGGGGCGCGGACTATGGCTACACCTTC CASRTGGADYGYTF
TRBD1 TRBJ2-3 . TRBV6-5 TGTGCCAGCAGTTTGGGCAGGGGGCCGGGAGATACGCAGTATTTT CASSLGRGPGDTQYF
. TRBJ1-2 few TRBV29-1 TGCAGCGTTCTCAGGGGAATTGATGGCTACACCTTC CSVLRGIDGYTF
. TRBJ2-3 few TRBV15 TGTGCCACCAGCAGTGGGGGGAGGACCACAGATACGCAGTATTTT CATSSGGRTTDTQYF
TRBD1 TRBJ1-2 . TRBV9 TGTGCCAGCAGCGGAGGGGACAGGGAACCCTATGGCTACACCTTC CASSGGDREPYGYTF
. TRBJ1-1 . TRBV28 TGTGCCAGCAGTTTGGGCAGGAACCCTGAAGCTTTCTTT CASSLGRNPEAFF
TRBD1 TRBJ1-4 few TRBV9 TGTGCCAGCAGCGTACAGGGGGCGCGAGATGAAAAACTGTTTTTT CASSVQGARDEKLFF
. TRBJ2-7 . TRBV5-1 TGCGCCAGCACCGTCATGCTAGGGACAACCTACGAGCAGTACTTC CASTVMLGTTYEQYF
. TRBJ1-5 . TRBV19 TGTGCCAGTAGTATAGGAGCAGGTCAGCCCCAGCATTTT CASSIGAGQPQHF
TRBD1 TRBJ1-5 . TRBV5-6 TGTGCCAGCAGCAGACAGGGACAGCCCCAGCATTTT CASSRQGQPQHF
TRBD2 TRBJ2-1 . TRBV7-8 TGTGCCAGCAGCCCGCCGTCGACTAGCGGGGAAAATGAGCAGTTCTTC CASSPPSTSGENEQFF
TRBD1 TRBJ2-2 . TRBV2 TGTGCCAGCGATACAGGGACAGACAAACCCGGGGAGCTGTTTTTT CASDTGTDKPGELFF
TRBD1 TRBJ1-5 . TRBV15 TGTGCCACCAGCAGGGGGACAGGCGGCAATCAGCCCCAGCATTTT CATSRGTGGNQPQHF
. TRBJ1-2 . TRBV27 TGTGCCAGCAGTCCTGGCGGACTCTATGGCTACACCTTC CASSPGGLYGYTF
TRBD2 TRBJ2-1 . TRBV7-3 TGTGCCAGCAGCCACTCCGGGACTAGCGTATACAATGAGCAGTTCTTC CASSHSGTSVYNEQFF
. TRBJ1-3 once TRBV6-5 TGTGCCAGCAGTTACTCGATGGGGGGTGGGGACACCATATATTTT CASSYSMGGGDTIYF
TRBD1 TRBJ1-6 . TRBV11-2 TGTGCCAGCAGCCCTGGACAGGGTGGGTCACCCCTCCACTTT CASSPGQGGSPLHF
. TRBJ2-7 . TRBV19 TGTGCCAGTAGAGGCAGGGGCGAATACGAGCAGTACTTC CASRGRGEYEQYF
. TRBJ1-1 . TRBV4-2 TGTGCCAGCAGCCAAGATGTCAGGCTCACTGAAGCTTTCTTT CASSQDVRLTEAFF
TRBD2 TRBJ2-3 . TRBV4-3 TGCGCCAGCAGCCAAGACGGGACGGGGGGGCTTGATACGCAGTATTTT CASSQDGTGGLDTQYF
. TRBJ1-5 once TRBV19 TGTGCCAGTAGTATTTGGGGAGCACAGCCCCAGCATTTT CASSIWGAQPQHF
. TRBJ1-1 . TRBV6-1 TGTGCCAGCATCACGGGGGTCGTAGCTTTCTTT CASITGVVAFF